The next 14 T cell receptor beta chains were all read from a single sample in a study of vaccination effects on CD4 cells after COVID-19. Sequencing used immunoSEQ multiplex PCR; TCRdb keeps in-frame clones, though not all of them. This sample has 40,000 to 55,000 clones, with approximately 81% found just once. Culture proceeded for under twelve days, and CD4+ T cells were then isolated. These TCRs' antigens remain unknown. Sequencing used CD4+ T cells from PBMCs cultured without peptide, obtained before COVID-19 vaccination. The receptors here all came from a human donor who had a prior SARS-CoV-2 infection.

The sample holds a few counts of this clone. J is TRBJ1-4 and V is TRBV18, with TRBD1 as a possible D gene (5 bases). The CDR3 totals 14 residues. CDR1 is KGHSH, CDR2 LQKENI, per germline. The V end lost 2 bases, the J end lost 6 bases, and 10 bases lay between the germline ends. CDR3 sequence reads: CASSPSGTYEKLFF. CDR3 in DNA: TGTGCCAGCTCACCATCTGGGACTTATGAAAAACTGTTTTTT.

The chain combines TRBV18 with TRBJ2-3; no reliable D call. CDR1 is KGHSH and CDR2 is LQKENI in the germline V gene. V lost 0 bases, J lost 0 bases, and 10 bases lay in between. The CDR3 extends over 16 amino acids. CDR3 nucleotides: TGTGCCAGCTCACCACCGAGTTTGTCTAGCACAGATACGCAGTATTTT. It codes for CASSPPSLSSTDTQYF.

This clone was observed once. The rearrangement links TRBV6-2 or TRBV6-3 to TRBJ2-7; no firm D call. Per the germline V gene, CDR1 is MNHEY and CDR2 is SVGEGT. V was trimmed by 6 bases and J by 1 base, leaving 16 bases between them. The CDR3 runs 15 residues. The CDR3 spells CASSQAHEPSYEQYF. The CDR3 DNA is TGTGCCAGCAGCCAGGCTCACGAACCATCCTACGAGCAGTACTTC.

This rearrangement joins TRBV7-2 to TRBJ2-1; D gene uncertain. V lost 5 bases and J lost 1, with 12 bases in between. Germline V CDR1 and CDR2: SGHTA, FQGNSA. The CDR3 runs 15 residues. CDR3 coding DNA: TGTGCCAGCAGCCTTGCTGCAGTATCCTACAATGAGCAGTTCTTC. Amino acids: CASSLAAVSYNEQFF.

The chain carries TRBV19 and TRBJ1-1, with D possibly TRBD1 on 5 matching bases. CDR1 and CDR2 from the germline V gene are LNHDA and SQIVND (reference sequence). The CDR3 covers 13 residues. V lost 5 bases and J 0 bases, leaving 7 bases between the germline ends. CDR3 residues: CASSGTLNTEAFF. As DNA, the CDR3 is TGTGCCAGTAGTGGGACTTTGAACACTGAAGCTTTCTTT.

This clone showed up many times. CDR3 coding DNA: TGTGCCAGCAGCCAAATTCGGGGGACAGGGGCTGGGGCTGAAGCTTTCTTT. It specifies CASSQIRGTGAGAEAFF. The gene calls are TRBV4-2 and TRBJ1-1, with 10 bases matching TRBD1. Germline V gives CDR1 LGHNA, CDR2 YNFKEQ. Losses at the gene ends were 2 bases for V and 6 bases for J; bases not matched to a gene: 12. The CDR3 has 17 amino acids.

The chain uses TRBV4-1 and TRBJ1-2; D unclear. The CDR3 covers 14 residues. V was cut by 4 bases and J by 2 bases, with 11 bases left in between. Germline V gene lookup returns CDR1 MGHRA and CDR2 YSYEKL. CDR3 residues: CASSPELLNYGYTF. In DNA, the CDR3 is TGCGCCAGCAGCCCGGAATTACTCAACTATGGCTACACCTTC.

The V and J genes are TRBV18 and TRBJ2-1; perhaps D is TRBD1 or TRBD2 (5 bases each). The germline V and J ends were trimmed by 1 base and 3 bases, with 13 bases remaining between them. Germline CDR1 is KGHSH and CDR2 is LQKENI. The CDR3 totals 16 residues. CDR3 sequence (DNA): TGTGCCAGCTCACCACGTGTGACAGCGGTCTACAATGAGCAGTTCTTC. This sequence encodes CASSPRVTAVYNEQFF. The entire variable domain, with the rest obtained from reference TRBV18 and TRBJ2-1, is as follows: NAGVMQNPRHLVRRRGQEARLRCSPMKGHSHVYWYRQLPEEGLKFMVYLQKENIIDESGMPKERFSAEFPKEGPSILRIQQVVRGDSAAYFCASSPRVTAVYNEQFFGPGTRLTVL.

This rearrangement joins TRBV29-1 to TRBJ2-1, with TRBD2 matching over 8 bases. V shed 7 bases and J 0 bases; nucleotides not matched to a gene: 14. The CDR3 is 17 amino acids. Germline CDR1 is SQVTM and CDR2 is ANQGSEA. Here the CDR3 reads CSAFGEAGGGSYNEQFF. Here the CDR3 DNA reads TGCAGCGCCTTCGGGGAGGCGGGGGGCGGCTCCTACAATGAGCAGTTCTTC.

The chain has TRBV3-1 (or the pseudogene TRBV3-2) and TRBJ2-1; D gene ambiguous. Trimming stripped 2 bases from V and 8 bases from J, with 22 bases between. CDR1 LGHDT and CDR2 YNNKEL come from the germline V gene (reference sequence). The CDR3 covers 17 residues. The CDR3 DNA follows: TGTGCCAGCAGCCAATCGTGGCGACGGGTGGTGTGGGATGAGCAGTTCTTC. Protein sequence: CASSQSWRRVVWDEQFF.

The sample holds a few counts of this clone. V and J are TRBV10-1 and TRBJ1-3; no firm D call. V shed 0 bases and J shed 0 bases, with 15 bases lying between them. The CDR3 sequence is 18 residues long. Germline CDR1 WNHNN, CDR2 SYGVQD (reference sequence). CDR3 nucleotides: TGCGCCAGCAGTGAGTCTCCATGCCCAGGCCCCTCTGGAAACACCATATATTTT. This gives the protein CASSESPCPGPSGNTIYF.

The V call is TRBV7-2, the J call TRBJ2-7, with D uncertain. Germline CDR1 and CDR2: SGHTA and FQGNSA. The CDR3 is made up of 14 amino acids. The V end lost 0 bases, the J end lost 4 bases, and 10 bases lay between the germline ends. The DNA of the CDR3 is TGTGCCAGCAGCTTAGCGCTGTACCGGTACGAGCAGTACTTC. This gives the protein CASSLALYRYEQYF.

The chain joins TRBV2 to TRBJ2-5; D unclear. Germline lookup yields CDR1 SNHLY and CDR2 FYNNEI. V dropped 6 bases and J dropped 8 bases, with 10 bases sitting between them. The CDR3 loop spans 11 amino acids. The DNA of the CDR3 is TGTGCCAGCAGGGACCGACAAACCCAGTACTTC. Protein product: CASRDRQTQYF. Combining the CDR3 with reference TRBV2 and TRBJ2-5 gives the whole variable domain EPEVTQTPSHQVTQMGQEVILRCVPISNHLYFYWYRQILGQKVEFLVSFYNNEISEKSEIFDDQFSVERPDGSNFTLKIRSTKLEDSAMYFCASRDRQTQYFGPGTRLLVL.

The gene calls are TRBV18 and TRBJ2-5, with 9 bases matching TRBD1. Germline CDR1 is KGHSH and CDR2 is LQKENI. This CDR3 is 15 amino acids long. Trimming took 5 bases from V and 2 from J; bases not matched to a gene: 6. CDR3 in DNA: TGTGCCAGCTCAGCGGGACAGGGTCGTCAAGAGACCCAGTACTTC. It yields the protein CASSAGQGRQETQYF.